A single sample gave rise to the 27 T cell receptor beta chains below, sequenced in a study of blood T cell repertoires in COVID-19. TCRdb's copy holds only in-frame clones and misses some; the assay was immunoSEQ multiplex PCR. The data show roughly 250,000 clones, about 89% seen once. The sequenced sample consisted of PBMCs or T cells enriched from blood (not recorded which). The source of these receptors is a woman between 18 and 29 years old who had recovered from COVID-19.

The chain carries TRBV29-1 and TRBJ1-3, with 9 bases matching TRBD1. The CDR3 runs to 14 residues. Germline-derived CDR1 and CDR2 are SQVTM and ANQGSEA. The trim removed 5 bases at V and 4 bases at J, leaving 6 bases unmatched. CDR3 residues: CSVMGTGNGNTIYF. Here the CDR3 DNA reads TGCAGCGTTATGGGGACAGGGAACGGAAACACCATATATTTT.

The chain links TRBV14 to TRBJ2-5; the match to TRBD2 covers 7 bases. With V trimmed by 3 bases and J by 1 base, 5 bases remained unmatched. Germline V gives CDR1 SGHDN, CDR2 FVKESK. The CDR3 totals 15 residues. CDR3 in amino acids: CASSHKRGLQETQYF. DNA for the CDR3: TGTGCCAGCAGCCACAAGCGGGGCCTCCAAGAGACCCAGTACTTC. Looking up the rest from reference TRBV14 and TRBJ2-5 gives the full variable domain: EAGVTQFPSHSVIEKGQTVTLRCDPISGHDNLYWYRRVMGKEIKFLLHFVKESKQDESGMPNNRFLAERTGGTYSTLKVQPAELEDSGVYFCASSHKRGLQETQYFGPGTRLLVL.

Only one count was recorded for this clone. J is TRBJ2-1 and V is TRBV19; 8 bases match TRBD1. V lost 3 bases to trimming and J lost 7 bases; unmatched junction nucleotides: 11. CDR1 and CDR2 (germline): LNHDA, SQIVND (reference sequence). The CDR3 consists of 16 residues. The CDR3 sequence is CASSIWEARGRNEQFF. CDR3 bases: TGTGCCAGTAGTATCTGGGAAGCCAGGGGGCGAAATGAGCAGTTCTTC.

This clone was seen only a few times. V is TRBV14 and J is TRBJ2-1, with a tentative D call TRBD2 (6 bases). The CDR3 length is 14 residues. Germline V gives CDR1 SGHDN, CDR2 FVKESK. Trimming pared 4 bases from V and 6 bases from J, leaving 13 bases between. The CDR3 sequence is CASSRATGVNEQFF. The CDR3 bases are TGTGCCAGCAGCCGGGCAACGGGGGTCAATGAGCAGTTCTTC. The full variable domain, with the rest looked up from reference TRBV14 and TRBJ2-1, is EAGVTQFPSHSVIEKGQTVTLRCDPISGHDNLYWYRRVMGKEIKFLLHFVKESKQDESGMPNNRFLAERTGGTYSTLKVQPAELEDSGVYFCASSRATGVNEQFFGPGTRLTVL.

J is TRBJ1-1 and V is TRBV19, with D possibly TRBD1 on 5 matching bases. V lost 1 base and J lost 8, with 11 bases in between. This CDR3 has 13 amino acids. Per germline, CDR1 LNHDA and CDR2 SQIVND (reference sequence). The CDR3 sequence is CASSIGAGLEAFF. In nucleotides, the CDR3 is TGTGCCAGTAGTATAGGGGCAGGGCTCGAAGCTTTCTTT.

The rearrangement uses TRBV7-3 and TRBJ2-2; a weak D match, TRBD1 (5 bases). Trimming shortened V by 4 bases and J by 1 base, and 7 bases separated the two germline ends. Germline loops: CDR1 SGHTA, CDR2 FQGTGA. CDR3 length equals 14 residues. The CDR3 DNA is TGTGCCAGCAGCTGGGGCGGGAACACCGGGGAGCTGTTTTTT. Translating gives CASSWGGNTGELFF. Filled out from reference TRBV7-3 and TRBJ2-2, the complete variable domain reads GAGVSQTPSNKVTEKGKYVELRCDPISGHTALYWYRQSLGQGPEFLIYFQGTGAADDSGLPNDRFFAVRPEGSVSTLKIQRTERGDSAVYLCASSWGGNTGELFFGEGSRLTVL.

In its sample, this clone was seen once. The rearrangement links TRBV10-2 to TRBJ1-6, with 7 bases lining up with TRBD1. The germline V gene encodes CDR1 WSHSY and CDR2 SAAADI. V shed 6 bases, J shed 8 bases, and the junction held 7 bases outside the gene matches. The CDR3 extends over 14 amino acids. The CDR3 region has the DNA TGCGCCAGCAGGTCGGCAGGGGGAGATTCACCCCTCCACTTT. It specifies CASRSAGGDSPLHF.

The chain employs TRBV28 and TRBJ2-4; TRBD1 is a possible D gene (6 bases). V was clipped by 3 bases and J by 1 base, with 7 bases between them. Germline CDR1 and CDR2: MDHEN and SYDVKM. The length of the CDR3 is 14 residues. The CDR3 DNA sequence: TGTGCCAGCAGTTTTCAGGGGGCCAAAAACATTCAGTACTTC. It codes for CASSFQGAKNIQYF.

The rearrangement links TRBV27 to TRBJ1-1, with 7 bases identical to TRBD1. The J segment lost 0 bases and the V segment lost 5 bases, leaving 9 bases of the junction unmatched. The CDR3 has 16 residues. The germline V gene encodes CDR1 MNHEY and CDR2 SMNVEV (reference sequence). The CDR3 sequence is CASSRQGYRMNTEAFF. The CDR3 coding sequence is TGTGCCAGCAGTAGACAGGGCTATCGGATGAACACTGAAGCTTTCTTT.

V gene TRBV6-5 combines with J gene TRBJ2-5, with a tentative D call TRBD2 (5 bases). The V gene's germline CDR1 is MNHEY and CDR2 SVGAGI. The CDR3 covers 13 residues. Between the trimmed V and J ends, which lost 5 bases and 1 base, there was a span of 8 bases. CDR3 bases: TGTGCCAGCAGTCGGGATCTCCAAGAGACCCAGTACTTC. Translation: CASSRDLQETQYF.

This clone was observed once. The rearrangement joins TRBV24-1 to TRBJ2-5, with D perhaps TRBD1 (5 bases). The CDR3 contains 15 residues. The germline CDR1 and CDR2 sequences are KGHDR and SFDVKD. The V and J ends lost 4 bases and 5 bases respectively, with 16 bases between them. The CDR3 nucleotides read TGTGCCACCAGTGACCCCGGACACTTCACGGAGACCCAGTACTTC. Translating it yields CATSDPGHFTETQYF.

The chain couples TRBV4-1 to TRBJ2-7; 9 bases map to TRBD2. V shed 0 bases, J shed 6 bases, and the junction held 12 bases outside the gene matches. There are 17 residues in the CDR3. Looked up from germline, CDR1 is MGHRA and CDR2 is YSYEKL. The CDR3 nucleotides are TGCGCCAGCAGCCAAGAGTGGGCTAGCGGGGCCCCCAGCGAGCAGTACTTC. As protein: CASSQEWASGAPSEQYF.

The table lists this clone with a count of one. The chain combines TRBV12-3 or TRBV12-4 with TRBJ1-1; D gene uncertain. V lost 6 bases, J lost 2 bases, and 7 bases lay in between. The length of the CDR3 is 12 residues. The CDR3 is CASRSFNTEAFF. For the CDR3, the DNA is TGTGCCAGCAGATCATTTAACACTGAAGCTTTCTTT.

Here the CDR3 reads CASSGASTDTQYF. The DNA of the CDR3 is TGCGCCAGCAGTGGAGCTAGCACAGATACGCAGTATTTT. The chain carries TRBV5-1 and TRBJ2-3; D ambiguous. CDR3 length: 13 residues. V lost 5 bases, J lost 0 bases, and 7 bases lay in between. Germline CDR1 and CDR2: SGHRS and YFSETQ.

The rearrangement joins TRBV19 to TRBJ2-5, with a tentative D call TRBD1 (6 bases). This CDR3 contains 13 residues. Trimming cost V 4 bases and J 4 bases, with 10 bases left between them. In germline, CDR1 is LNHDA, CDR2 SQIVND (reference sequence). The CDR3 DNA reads TGTGCCAGTAGTAGACAGGTCACAGAGACCCAGTACTTC. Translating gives CASSRQVTETQYF.

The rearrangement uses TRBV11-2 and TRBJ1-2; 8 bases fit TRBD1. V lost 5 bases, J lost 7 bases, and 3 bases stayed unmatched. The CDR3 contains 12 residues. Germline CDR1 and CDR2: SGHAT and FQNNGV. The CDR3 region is CASSMTGAGYTF. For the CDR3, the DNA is TGTGCCAGCAGCATGACAGGGGCTGGCTACACCTTC.

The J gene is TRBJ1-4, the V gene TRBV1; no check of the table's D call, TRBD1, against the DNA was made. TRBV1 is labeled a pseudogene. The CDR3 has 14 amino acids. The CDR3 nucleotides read TGCACCAGCAGCCATAGGACAGTTAATGAAAAACTGTTTTTT. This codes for CTSSHRTVNEKLFF.

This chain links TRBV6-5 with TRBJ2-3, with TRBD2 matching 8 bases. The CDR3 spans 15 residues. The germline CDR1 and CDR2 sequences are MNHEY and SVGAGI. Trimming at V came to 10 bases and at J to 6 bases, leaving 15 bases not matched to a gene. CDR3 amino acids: CANRDGRGVTDTQYF. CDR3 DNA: TGTGCCAACCGGGATGGGCGGGGGGTTACGGATACGCAGTATTTT.

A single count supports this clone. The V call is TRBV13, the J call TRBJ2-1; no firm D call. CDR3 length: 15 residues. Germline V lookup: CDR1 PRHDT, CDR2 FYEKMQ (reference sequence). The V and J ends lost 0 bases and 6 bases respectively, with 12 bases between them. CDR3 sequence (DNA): TGTGCCAGCAGCTTAGGGGTCCTAGGTCTCAATGAGCAGTTCTTC. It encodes CASSLGVLGLNEQFF.

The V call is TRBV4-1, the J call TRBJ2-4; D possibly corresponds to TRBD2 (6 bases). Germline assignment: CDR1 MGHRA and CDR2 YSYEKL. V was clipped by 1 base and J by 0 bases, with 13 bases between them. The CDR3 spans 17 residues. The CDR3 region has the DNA TGCGCCAGCAGCCAAGGGAGGGCCGCCCTAGCCAAAAACATTCAGTACTTC. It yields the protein CASSQGRAALAKNIQYF.

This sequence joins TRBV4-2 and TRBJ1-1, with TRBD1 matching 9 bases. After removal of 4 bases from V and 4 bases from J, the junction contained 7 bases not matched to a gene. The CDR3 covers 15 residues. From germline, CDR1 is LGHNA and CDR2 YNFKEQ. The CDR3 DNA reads TGTGCCAGCAGCCCCGCGGACAGGGGAGGCACTGAAGCTTTCTTT. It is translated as CASSPADRGGTEAFF.

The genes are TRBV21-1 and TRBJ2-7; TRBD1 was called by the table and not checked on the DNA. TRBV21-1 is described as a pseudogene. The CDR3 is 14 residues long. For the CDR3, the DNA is TGTGCCAGCAGGGTACAGGGAAGCTCCTACGAGCAGTACTTC. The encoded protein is CASRVQGSSYEQYF.

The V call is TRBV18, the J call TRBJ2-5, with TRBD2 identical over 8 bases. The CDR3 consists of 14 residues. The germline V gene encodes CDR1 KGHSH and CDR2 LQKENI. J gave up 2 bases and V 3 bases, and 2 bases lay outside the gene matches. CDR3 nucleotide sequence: TGTGCCAGCTCACCGGGACTAGATCAAGAGACCCAGTACTTC. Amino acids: CASSPGLDQETQYF.

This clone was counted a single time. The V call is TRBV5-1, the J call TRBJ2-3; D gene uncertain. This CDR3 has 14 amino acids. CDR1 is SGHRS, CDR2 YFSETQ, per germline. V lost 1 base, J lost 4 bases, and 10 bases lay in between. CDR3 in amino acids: CASSLNSPADTQYF. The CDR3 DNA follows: TGCGCCAGCAGCTTGAACAGTCCTGCAGATACGCAGTATTTT. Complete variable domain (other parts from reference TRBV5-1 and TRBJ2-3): KAGVTQTPRYLIKTRGQQVTLSCSPISGHRSVSWYQQTPGQGLQFLFEYFSETQRNKGNFPGRFSGRQFSNSRSEMNVSTLELGDSALYLCASSLNSPADTQYFGPGTRLTVL.

DNA for the CDR3: TGTGCCAGCAGCCAACCGCAGGGGATCGGCGAAAAACTGTTTTTT. Amino acids: CASSQPQGIGEKLFF. This chain joins TRBV4-2 and TRBJ1-4, with D perhaps TRBD1 (6 bases). Between the trimmed V and J ends, which lost 2 bases and 8 bases, there was a span of 15 bases. Germline-derived CDR1 and CDR2 are LGHNA and YNFKEQ. CDR3 size: 15 residues.

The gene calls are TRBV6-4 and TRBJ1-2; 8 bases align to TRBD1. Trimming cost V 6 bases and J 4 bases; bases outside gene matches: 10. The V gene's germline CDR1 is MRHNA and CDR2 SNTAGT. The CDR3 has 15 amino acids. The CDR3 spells CASSHTGTGSYGYTF. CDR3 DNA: TGTGCCAGCAGCCACACCGGGACAGGCTCCTATGGCTACACCTTC.

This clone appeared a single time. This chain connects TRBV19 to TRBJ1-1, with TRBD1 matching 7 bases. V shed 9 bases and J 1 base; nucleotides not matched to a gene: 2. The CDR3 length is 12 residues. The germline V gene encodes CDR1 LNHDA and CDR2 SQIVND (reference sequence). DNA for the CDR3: TGTGCCAGCACAGGGGAGAACACTGAAGCTTTCTTT. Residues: CASTGENTEAFF.